This T cell receptor (beta chain) is from a study of blood T cell repertoires in COVID-19. Study information: Italy, Spain and the United States were the sources of the convalescent and acute COVID-19 samples. PBMCs, B-cell-depleted T cells, or T cells were the source of the cDNA or gDNA that made up the material.

In the original processing: Reference gene primer amplification in the assay estimated nucleated cell counts. The data were produced by immunoSEQ multiplex PCR, yet TCRdb's version contains in-frame clones alone and is incomplete. That table supplies the V and J calls and clone size; D and trimming were determined from the DNA. The sample holds roughly 190,000 clones, approximately 82% seen once. The germline V gene has CDR1 LNHDA and CDR2 SQIVND (reference sequence). Trimming took 5 bases from V and 8 from J; bases not matched to a gene: 7. The CDR3 runs 14 residues. Sample: peripheral blood. The V call is TRBV19, the J call TRBJ1-4, with 8 bases aligning to TRBD1. The receptor comes from a man in his forties or fifties with active or convalescent COVID-19. The CDR3 here is CASSLGQGREKLFF. CDR3 in DNA: TGTGCCAGTAGTCTCGGACAGGGCCGGGAAAAACTGTTTTTT.